This entry describes one TCR beta chain. Its antigen is undetermined. RNA transcripts gave rise to amplified TCR beta CDR3 regions. The TCR CDR3 first-round RT-PCR relied on the HTBI primer set. TCRdb redid the calling of the multiplex PCR reads with MiXCR, one entry per CDR3 protein. Of under 650,000 distinct CDR3 sequences listed, 15% to 20% are singletons. Patients with uncontrolled infections, other autoimmune diseases, pregnancy or lactation were excluded. For the diagnoses, clinical symptoms, serum thyroxine and TRAb, thyroid ultrasound and orbital computed tomography were used. The data stem from a study of T cells in Graves' hyperthyroidism and ophthalmopathy. Study-wide findings and caveats: Ophthalmopathy was predicted by the model a median of roughly 6 months ahead of onset.

The sequenced material came from blood. The source of this sequence is a woman aged 30 to 39 with Graves' hyperthyroidism.

This CDR3 is CATTPGTGGDTEAFF. CDR3 nucleotides: TGTGCCACCACCCCCGGGACAGGGGGCGACACTGAAGCTTTCTTT. The J gene is TRBJ1-1, the V gene TRBV24-1; the match to TRBD1 covers 12 bases. Germline values: CDR1 KGHDR, CDR2 SFDVKD. The CDR3 contains 15 residues. V trimming: 8 bases; J trimming: 3 bases; junction bases outside the gene matches: 6.